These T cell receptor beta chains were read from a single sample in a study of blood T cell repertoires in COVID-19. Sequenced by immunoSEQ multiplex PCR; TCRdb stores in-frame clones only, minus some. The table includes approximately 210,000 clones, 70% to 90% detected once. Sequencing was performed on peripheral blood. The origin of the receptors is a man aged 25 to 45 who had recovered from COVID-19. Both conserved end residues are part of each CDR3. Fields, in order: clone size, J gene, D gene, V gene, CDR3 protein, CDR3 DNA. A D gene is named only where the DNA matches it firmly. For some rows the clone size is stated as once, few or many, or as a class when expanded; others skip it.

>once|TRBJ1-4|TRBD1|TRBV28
CASTSGTGLEKLFF
TGTGCCAGCACCTCCGGGACAGGGCTTGAAAAACTGTTTTTT
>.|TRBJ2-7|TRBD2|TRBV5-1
CASSLGEGLTYEQYF
TGCGCCAGCAGCTTGGGGGAGGGCTTGACCTACGAGCAGTACTTC
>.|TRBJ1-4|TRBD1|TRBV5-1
CASSVRQGAREKLFF
TGCGCCAGCAGCGTCAGACAGGGGGCGAGGGAAAAACTGTTTTTT
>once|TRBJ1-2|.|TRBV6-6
CASSYPSGGDGYTF
TGTGCCAGCAGTTACCCCTCTGGGGGGGATGGCTACACCTTC
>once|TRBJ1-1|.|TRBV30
CAWSRGMNTEAFF
TGTGCCTGGAGTCGGGGAATGAACACTGAAGCTTTCTTT
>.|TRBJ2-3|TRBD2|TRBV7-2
CASSLGGAKYTQYF
TGTGCCAGCAGCCTCGGGGGGGCCAAGTATACGCAGTATTTT
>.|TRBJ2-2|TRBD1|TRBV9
CASSLPGQGWTGELFF
TGTGCCAGCAGCCTACCGGGACAGGGGTGGACCGGGGAGCTGTTTTTT
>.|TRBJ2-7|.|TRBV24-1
CATSDSNSYEQYF
TGTGCCACCAGTGACTCTAACTCCTACGAGCAGTACTTC
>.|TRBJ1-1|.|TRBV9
CASSVTGVNTEAFF
TGTGCCAGCAGCGTAACAGGAGTGAACACTGAAGCTTTCTTT
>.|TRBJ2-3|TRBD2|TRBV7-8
CASSLGPSGSTDTQYF
TGTGCCAGCAGCTTAGGTCCTAGCGGGAGCACAGATACGCAGTATTTT
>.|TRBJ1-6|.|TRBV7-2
CASSLAGGYNSPLHF
TGTGCCAGCAGCCTAGCCGGGGGTTATAATTCACCCCTCCACTTT
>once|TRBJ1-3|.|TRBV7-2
CASRLRQGNTIYF
TGTGCCAGCAGGCTCCGACAGGGAAACACCATATATTTT
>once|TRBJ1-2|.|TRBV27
CASSVTGPYGYTF
TGTGCCAGCAGTGTCACAGGTCCCTATGGCTACACCTTC
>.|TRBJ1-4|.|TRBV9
CASSVAPRDKNEKLFF
TGTGCCAGCAGCGTAGCCCCTCGGGACAAAAATGAAAAACTGTTTTTT
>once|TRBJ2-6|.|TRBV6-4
CATKGSGANVLTF
TGTGCCACCAAGGGGTCTGGGGCCAACGTCCTGACTTTC
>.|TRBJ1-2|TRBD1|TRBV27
CASRRQFGTEIYGYTF
TGTGCCAGCAGAAGACAGTTTGGGACAGAAATCTATGGCTACACCTTC
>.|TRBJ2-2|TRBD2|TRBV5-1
CASSLASGNTGELFF
TGCGCCAGCAGTTTAGCTAGCGGGAACACCGGGGAGCTGTTTTTT
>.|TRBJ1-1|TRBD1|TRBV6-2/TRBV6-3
CASSPHRGTEAFF
TGTGCCAGCAGTCCCCACAGGGGCACTGAAGCTTTCTTT
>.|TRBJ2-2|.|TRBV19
CASRRGNTGELFF
TGTGCCAGTAGGCGGGGGAACACCGGGGAGCTGTTTTTT
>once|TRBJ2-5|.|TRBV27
CASTRRGPAVGETQYF
TGTGCCAGCACCCGAAGAGGCCCCGCGGTCGGAGAGACCCAGTACTTC
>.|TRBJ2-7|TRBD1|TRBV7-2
CASSARQGPYEQYF
TGTGCCAGCAGCGCGAGACAGGGACCCTACGAGCAGTACTTC
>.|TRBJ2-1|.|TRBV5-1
CASSSHNEQFF
TGCGCCAGCAGCTCTCACAATGAGCAGTTCTTC
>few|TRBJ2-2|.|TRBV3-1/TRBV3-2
CASSQRAYPTNTGELFF
TGTGCCAGCAGCCAGAGGGCCTACCCTACGAACACCGGGGAGCTGTTTTTT
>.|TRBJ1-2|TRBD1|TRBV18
CASSGFQDRGGYTF
TGTGCCAGCTCAGGATTCCAGGACAGGGGTGGCTACACCTTC
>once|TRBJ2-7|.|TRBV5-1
CASSLSQGYYEQYF
TGCGCCAGCAGCTTGAGTCAGGGCTACTACGAGCAGTACTTC
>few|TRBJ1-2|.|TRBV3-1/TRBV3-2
CASSQARQSGYTF
TGTGCCAGCAGCCAGGCCAGACAAAGTGGCTACACCTTC
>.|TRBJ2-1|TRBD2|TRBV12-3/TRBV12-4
CASSWGGENEQFF
TGTGCCAGCAGTTGGGGGGGGGAGAATGAGCAGTTCTTC
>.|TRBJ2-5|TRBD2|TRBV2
CASSSSGGAWETQYF
TGTGCCAGCAGTTCTAGCGGGGGGGCATGGGAGACCCAGTACTTC
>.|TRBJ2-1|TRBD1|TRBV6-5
CASSYNRGFWNEQFF
TGTGCCAGCAGTTACAACAGGGGCTTCTGGAATGAGCAGTTCTTC